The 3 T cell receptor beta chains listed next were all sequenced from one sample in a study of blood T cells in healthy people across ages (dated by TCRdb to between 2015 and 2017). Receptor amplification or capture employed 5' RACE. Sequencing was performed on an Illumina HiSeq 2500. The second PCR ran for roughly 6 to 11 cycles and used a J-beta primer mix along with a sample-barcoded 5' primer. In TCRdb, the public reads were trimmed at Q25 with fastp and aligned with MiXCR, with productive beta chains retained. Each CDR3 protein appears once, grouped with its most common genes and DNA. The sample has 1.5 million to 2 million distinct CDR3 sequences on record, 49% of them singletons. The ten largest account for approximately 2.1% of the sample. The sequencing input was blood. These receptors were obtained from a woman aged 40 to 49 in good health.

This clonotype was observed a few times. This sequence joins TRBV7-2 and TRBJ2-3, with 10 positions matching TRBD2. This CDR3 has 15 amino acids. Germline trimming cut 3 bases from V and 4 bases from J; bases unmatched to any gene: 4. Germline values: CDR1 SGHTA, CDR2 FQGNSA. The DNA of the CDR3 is TGTGCCAGCAGCTTCCAGCGGGGGGGCCCAGATACGCAGTATTTT. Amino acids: CASSFQRGGPDTQYF.

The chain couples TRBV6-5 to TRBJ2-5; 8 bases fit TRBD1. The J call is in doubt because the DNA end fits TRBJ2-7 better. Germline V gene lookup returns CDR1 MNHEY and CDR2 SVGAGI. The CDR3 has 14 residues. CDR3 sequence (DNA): TGTGCCAGCAGTTACCGGACAGGGTCGGGCGAGCAGTACTTC. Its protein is CASSYRTGSGEQYF.

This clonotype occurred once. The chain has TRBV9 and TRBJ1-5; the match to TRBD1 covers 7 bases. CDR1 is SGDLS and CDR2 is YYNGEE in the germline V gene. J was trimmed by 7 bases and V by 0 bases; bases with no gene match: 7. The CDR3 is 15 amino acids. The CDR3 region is CASSVGKGAGQPQHF. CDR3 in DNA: TGTGCCAGCAGCGTAGGGAAGGGGGCTGGGCAGCCCCAGCATTTT.